This T cell receptor (beta chain) was found in a study of Ad26.COV2.S vaccination and SARS-CoV-2 variants. Study summary: Within the COV1001 Ad26.COV2.S trial arm, the donor was enrolled. Overall study findings and caveats: Participants in the vaccine arm had higher spike-specific TCR breadth; placebo recipients had lower.

Treatment of the sample: over 15 received Ad26.COV2.S at low or high dose, single or two shots; several received placebo; per-sample allocation not given. Sample collection was performed on day 63 after the first vaccine or placebo injection. An adult of 18-55 years in Boston served as donor. Ad26 vector vaccine expressed Wuhan-strain SARS-CoV-2 spike. Germline CDR1 reads MNHEY; CDR2 reads SVGEGT. V shed 6 bases and J shed 0 bases, with 20 bases lying between them. This CDR3 region has 18 residues. On this clone: Its antigen is undetermined.

Repertoires were generated with immunoSEQ multiplex PCR, while TCRdb's copy carries only in-frame clones and drops some. The sample records 380,000 or so clones, approximately 86% being singletons. Here the sequenced sample was peripheral blood, taken in a trial of Ad26.COV2.S vaccine versus placebo. This chain uses TRBV6-2 or TRBV6-3 with TRBJ1-4, with D perhaps TRBD1 (5 bases). The sequence was collected from a person aged 18-60 years who received the Ad26.COV2.S COVID-19 vaccine or a placebo. In DNA, the CDR3 is TGTGCCAGCAGACCTGGCCCTCGACAGACCGCAACTAATGAAAAACTGTTTTTT. Translating gives CASRPGPRQTATNEKLFF.